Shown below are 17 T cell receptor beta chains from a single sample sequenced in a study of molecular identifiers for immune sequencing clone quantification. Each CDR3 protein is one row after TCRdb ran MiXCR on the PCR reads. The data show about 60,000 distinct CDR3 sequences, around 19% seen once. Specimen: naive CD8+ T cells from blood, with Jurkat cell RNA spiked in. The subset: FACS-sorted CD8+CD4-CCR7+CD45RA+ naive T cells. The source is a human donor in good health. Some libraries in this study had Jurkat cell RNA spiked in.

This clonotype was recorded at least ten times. The CDR3 loop reads CSARQDTEAFF. CDR3 DNA sequence: TGCAGTGCAAGACAGGACACTGAAGCTTTCTTT. The rearrangement links TRBV20-1 to TRBJ1-1; D may be TRBD1 (6 bases). V gave up 6 bases and J gave up 3 bases, with 8 bases separating them. Germline V gene lookup returns CDR1 DFQATT and CDR2 SNEGSKA (reference sequence). This CDR3 contains 11 residues.

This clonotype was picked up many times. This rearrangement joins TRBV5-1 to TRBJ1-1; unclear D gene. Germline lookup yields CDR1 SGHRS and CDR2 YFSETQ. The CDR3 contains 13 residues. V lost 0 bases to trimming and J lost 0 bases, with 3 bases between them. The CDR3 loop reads CASSLGVNTEAFF. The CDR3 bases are TGCGCCAGCAGCTTGGGGGTGAACACTGAAGCTTTCTTT.

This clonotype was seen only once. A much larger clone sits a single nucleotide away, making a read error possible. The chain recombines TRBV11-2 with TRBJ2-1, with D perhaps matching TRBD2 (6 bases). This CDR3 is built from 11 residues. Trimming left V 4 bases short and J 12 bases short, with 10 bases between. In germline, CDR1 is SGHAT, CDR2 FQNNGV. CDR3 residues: CASSSGLRQFF. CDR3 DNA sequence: TGTGCCAGCAGCTCGGGACTCCGGCAGTTCTTC.

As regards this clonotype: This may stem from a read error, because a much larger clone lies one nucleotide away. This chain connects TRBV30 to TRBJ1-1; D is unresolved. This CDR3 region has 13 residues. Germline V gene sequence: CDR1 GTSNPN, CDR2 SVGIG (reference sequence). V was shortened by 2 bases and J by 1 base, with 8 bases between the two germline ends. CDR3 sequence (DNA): TGTGCCTGGAGTAGACAACCGAACACTGAAGCTTTCTTT. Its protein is CAWSRQPNTEAFF.

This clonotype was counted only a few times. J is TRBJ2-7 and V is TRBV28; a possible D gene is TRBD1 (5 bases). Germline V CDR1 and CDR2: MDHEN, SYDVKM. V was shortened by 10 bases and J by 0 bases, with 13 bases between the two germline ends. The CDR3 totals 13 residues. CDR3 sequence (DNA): TGTGCCACCGCAGGGAAAGGCTCCTACGAGCAGTACTTC. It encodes CATAGKGSYEQYF.

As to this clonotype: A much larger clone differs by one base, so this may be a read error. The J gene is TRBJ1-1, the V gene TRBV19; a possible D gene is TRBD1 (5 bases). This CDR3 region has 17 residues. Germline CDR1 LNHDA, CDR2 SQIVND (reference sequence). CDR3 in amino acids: CASSEPLGEKVNTEVFF. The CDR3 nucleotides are TGTGCCAGTAGTGAACCGTTGGGGGAGAAAGTGAACACTGAAGTTTTCTTT. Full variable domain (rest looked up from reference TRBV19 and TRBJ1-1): DGGITQSPKYLFRKEGQNVTLSCEQNLNHDAMYWYRQDPGQGLRLIYYSQIVNDFQKGDIAEGYSVSREKKESFPLTVTSAQKNPTAFYLCASSEPLGEKVNTEVFFGQGTRLTVV.

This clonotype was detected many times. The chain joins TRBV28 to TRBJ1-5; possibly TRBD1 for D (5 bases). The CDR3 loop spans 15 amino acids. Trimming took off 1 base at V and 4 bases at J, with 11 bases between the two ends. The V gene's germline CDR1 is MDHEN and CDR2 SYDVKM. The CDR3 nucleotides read TGTGCCAGCAGTTTATATCAGGGCGGTAATCAGCCCCAGCATTTT. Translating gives CASSLYQGGNQPQHF.

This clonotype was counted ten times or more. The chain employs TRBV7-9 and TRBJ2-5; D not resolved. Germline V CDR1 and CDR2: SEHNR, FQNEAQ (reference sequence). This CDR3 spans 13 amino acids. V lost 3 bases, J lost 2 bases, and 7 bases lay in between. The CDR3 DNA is TGTGCCAGCAGCTTTGCACTACAAGAGACCCAGTACTTC. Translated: CASSFALQETQYF. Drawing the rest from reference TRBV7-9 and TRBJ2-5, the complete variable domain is DTGVSQNPRHKITKRGQNVTFRCDPISEHNRLYWYRQTLGQGPEFLTYFQNEAQLEKSRLLSDRFSAERPKGSFSTLEIQRTEQGDSAMYLCASSFALQETQYFGPGTRLLVL.

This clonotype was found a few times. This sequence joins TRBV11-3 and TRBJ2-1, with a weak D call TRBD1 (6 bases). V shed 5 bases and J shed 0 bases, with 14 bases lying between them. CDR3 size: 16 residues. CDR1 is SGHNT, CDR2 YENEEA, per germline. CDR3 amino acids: CASSPRTASSYNEQFF. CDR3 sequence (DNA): TGTGCCAGCAGCCCCCGGACAGCAAGCTCCTACAATGAGCAGTTCTTC.

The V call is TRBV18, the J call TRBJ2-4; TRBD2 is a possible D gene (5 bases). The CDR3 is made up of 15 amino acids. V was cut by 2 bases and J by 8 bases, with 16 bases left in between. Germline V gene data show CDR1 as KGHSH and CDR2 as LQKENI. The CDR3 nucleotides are TGTGCCAGCTCACCAGAAGCGCAGGACTCTCACATTCAGTACTTC. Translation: CASSPEAQDSHIQYF.

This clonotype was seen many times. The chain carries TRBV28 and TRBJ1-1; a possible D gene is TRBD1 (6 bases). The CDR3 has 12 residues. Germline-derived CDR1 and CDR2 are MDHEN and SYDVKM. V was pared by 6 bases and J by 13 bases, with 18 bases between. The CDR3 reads CASSYAPSDSFF. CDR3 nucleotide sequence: TGTGCCAGCAGCTATGCCCCCTCGGACAGTTTCTTT.

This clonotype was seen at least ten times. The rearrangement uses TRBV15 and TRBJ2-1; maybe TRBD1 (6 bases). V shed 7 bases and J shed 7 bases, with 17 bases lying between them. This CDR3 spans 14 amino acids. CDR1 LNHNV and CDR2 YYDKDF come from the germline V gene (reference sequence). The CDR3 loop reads CATIQWGQINEQFF. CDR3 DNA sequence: TGTGCCACCATCCAGTGGGGACAAATAAATGAGCAGTTCTTC.

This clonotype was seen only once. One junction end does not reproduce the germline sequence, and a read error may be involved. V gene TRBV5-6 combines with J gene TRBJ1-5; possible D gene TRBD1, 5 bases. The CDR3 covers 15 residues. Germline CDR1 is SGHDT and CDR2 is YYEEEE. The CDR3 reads CASSLGGYSNQPQRF. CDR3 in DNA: TGTGCCAGCAGCTTGGGGGGCTATAGCAATCAGCCCCAGCGTTTT.

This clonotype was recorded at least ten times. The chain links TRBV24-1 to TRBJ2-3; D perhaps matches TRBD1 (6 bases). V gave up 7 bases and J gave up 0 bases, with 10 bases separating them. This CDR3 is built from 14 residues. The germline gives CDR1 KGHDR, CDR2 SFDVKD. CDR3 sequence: CATRGTSSTDTQYF. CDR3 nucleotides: TGTGCCACCAGAGGGACATCCAGCACAGATACGCAGTATTTT.

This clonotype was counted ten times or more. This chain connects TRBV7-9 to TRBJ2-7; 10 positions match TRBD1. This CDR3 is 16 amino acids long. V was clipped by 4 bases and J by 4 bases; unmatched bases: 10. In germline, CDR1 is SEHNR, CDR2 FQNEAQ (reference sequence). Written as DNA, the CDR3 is TGTGCCAGCAGCTCCGGTCGACAGGGGGCACCTTACGAGCAGTACTTC. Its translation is CASSSGRQGAPYEQYF.

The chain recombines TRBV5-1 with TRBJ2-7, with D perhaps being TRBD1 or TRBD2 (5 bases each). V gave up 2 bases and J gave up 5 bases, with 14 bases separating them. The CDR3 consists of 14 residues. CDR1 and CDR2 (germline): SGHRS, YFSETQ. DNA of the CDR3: TGCGCCAGCAGCTTCGGGACCACTCAAGACGAGCAGTACTTC. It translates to CASSFGTTQDEQYF. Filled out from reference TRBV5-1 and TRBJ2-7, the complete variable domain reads KAGVTQTPRYLIKTRGQQVTLSCSPISGHRSVSWYQQTPGQGLQFLFEYFSETQRNKGNFPGRFSGRQFSNSRSEMNVSTLELGDSALYLCASSFGTTQDEQYFGPGTRLTVT.

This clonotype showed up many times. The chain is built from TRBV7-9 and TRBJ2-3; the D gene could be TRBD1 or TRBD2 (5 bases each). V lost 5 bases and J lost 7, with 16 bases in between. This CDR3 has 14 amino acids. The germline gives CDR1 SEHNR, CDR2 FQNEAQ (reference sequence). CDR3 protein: CASSPGTDRHTQYF. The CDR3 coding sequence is TGTGCCAGCAGCCCCGGGACGGACCGACATACGCAGTATTTT. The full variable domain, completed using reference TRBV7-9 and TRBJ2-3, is DTGVSQNPRHKITKRGQNVTFRCDPISEHNRLYWYRQTLGQGPEFLTYFQNEAQLEKSRLLSDRFSAERPKGSFSTLEIQRTEQGDSAMYLCASSPGTDRHTQYFGPGTRLTVL.